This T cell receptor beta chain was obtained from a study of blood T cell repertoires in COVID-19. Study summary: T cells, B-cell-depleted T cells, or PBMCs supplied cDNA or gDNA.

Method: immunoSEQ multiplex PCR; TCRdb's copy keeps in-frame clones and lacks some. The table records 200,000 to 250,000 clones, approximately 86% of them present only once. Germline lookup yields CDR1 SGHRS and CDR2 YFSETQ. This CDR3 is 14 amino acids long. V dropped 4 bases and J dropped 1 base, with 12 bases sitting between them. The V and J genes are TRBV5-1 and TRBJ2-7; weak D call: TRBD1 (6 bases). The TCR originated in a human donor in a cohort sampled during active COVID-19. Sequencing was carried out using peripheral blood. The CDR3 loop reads CASSDTGISYEQYF. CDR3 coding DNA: TGCGCCAGCAGCGACACAGGGATATCCTACGAGCAGTACTTC.